This passage covers 17 T cell receptor beta chains from one sample sequenced in a study of T-cell reconstitution after alpha-beta-depleted transplantation in children (dated by TCRdb to 2016 to 2017). This specimen's treatment or condition label, per the study, means: allogeneic hematopoietic cell transplantation with graft depleted of TCRalphabeta T cells and CD19 B cells. Receptor amplification or capture employed PCR. TCRdb names Illumina HiSeq 2500 as the instrument used. TCR libraries were prepared with molecular barcoding, using unique molecular identifiers to normalize TCRbeta repertoire quantification. Starting from the raw public reads, TCRdb applied fastp trimming at Q25, assembled clones with MiXCR and retained in-frame beta chains. Each entry merges the rows of one CDR3 protein and shows their most common DNA and genes. The sample includes around 670,000 distinct CDR3 sequences, with about an eighth observed a single time. The ten largest account for approximately 0.8% of the sample.

Sequencing used PBMCs, obtained before TCRalphabeta/CD19-depleted stem cell transplant. The receptors derive from a girl aged 2-10 years with congenital amegakaryocytic thrombocytopenia, due to receive a stem cell transplant.

This clonotype was recorded many times. J is TRBJ2-4 and V is TRBV12-3 or TRBV12-4, with TRBD1 identical over 7 bases. Trimming at V came to 6 bases and at J to 2 bases, leaving 7 bases not matched to a gene. The CDR3 runs to 15 residues. For the CDR3, the DNA is TGTGCCAGCAGACCCACACAGGGGTCCAAAAACATTCAGTACTTC. It is translated as CASRPTQGSKNIQYF.

This clonotype was seen a handful of times. V gene TRBV29-1 combines with J gene TRBJ1-1; D remains unclear. The length of the CDR3 is 11 residues. V was trimmed by 7 bases and J by 0 bases, leaving 6 bases between them. The V gene's germline CDR1 is SQVTM and CDR2 ANQGSEA. CDR3 loop: CSGALNTEAFF. In DNA, the CDR3 is TGCAGCGGGGCACTGAACACTGAAGCTTTCTTT.

J is TRBJ1-5 and V is TRBV12-3 or TRBV12-4; 8 positions agree with TRBD1. V was pared by 5 bases and J by 5 bases, with 8 bases of the junction left unmatched. The CDR3 spans 15 residues. The CDR3 spells CASSAPGGGYQPQHF. Written as DNA, the CDR3 is TGTGCCAGCAGTGCACCAGGGGGCGGGTATCAGCCCCAGCATTTT.

This clonotype appeared a few times. This chain uses TRBV27 with TRBJ2-7; D is unresolved. Germline assignment: CDR1 MNHEY and CDR2 SMNVEV (reference sequence). This CDR3 is 15 amino acids long. Trimming pared 3 bases from V and 2 bases from J, leaving 14 bases between. CDR3 DNA sequence: TGTGCCAGCAGTTTGGAGTCGGGTTTTGCCTACGAGCAGTACTTC. As protein: CASSLESGFAYEQYF.

This clonotype was counted a few times. The chain combines TRBV7-9 with TRBJ2-3; 7 nucleotides match TRBD1. V lost 5 bases to trimming and J lost 3 bases; unmatched junction nucleotides: 11. Germline-derived CDR1 and CDR2 are SEHNR and FQNEAQ (reference sequence). The CDR3 loop spans 16 amino acids. DNA for the CDR3: TGTGCCAGCAGCGGGCCAGGGGGTTCGGGGACAGATACGCAGTATTTT. Translated, it gives CASSGPGGSGTDTQYF.

This clonotype has a count of ten or more. This chain connects TRBV20-1 to TRBJ2-7; D not certain. The V gene's germline CDR1 is DFQATT and CDR2 SNEGSKA (reference sequence). This CDR3 has 12 residues. The germline V and J ends were trimmed by 0 bases and 4 bases, with 7 bases remaining between them. This chain's CDR3 is CSARDQVYEQYF. The DNA of the CDR3 is TGCAGTGCTAGAGATCAAGTTTACGAGCAGTACTTC.

This clonotype was recorded many times. The V call is TRBV12-3 or TRBV12-4, the J call TRBJ2-7; 7 nucleotides line up with TRBD1. V lost 5 bases and J lost 4; bases outside the gene matches: 5. The CDR3 extends over 13 amino acids. CDR3 sequence: CASSPRDRYEQYF. Written as DNA, the CDR3 is TGTGCCAGCAGTCCAAGGGACAGATACGAGCAGTACTTC.

On this clonotype itself: This could be a read error, since a much larger clone is one nucleotide away. V gene TRBV28 combines with J gene TRBJ2-5; D is unresolved. The V and J ends lost 6 bases and 0 bases respectively, with 14 bases between them. The CDR3 length is 15 residues. Germline assignment: CDR1 MDHEN and CDR2 SYDVKM. Here the CDR3 reads CASRLQATYQETQYF. Here the CDR3 DNA reads TGTGCCAGCAGACTCCAAGCGACGTACCAAGAGACCCAGTACTTC.

The genes are TRBV7-9 and TRBJ2-1; 11 nucleotides line up with TRBD2. Germline V CDR1 and CDR2: SEHNR, FQNEAQ (reference sequence). V shed 5 bases, J shed 7 bases, and the junction held 10 bases outside the gene matches. The CDR3 runs to 16 residues. The CDR3 DNA follows: TGTGCCAGCAGCCGCCTAGCTACTAGCGGGAGAAATGAGCAGTTCTTC. Translating it yields CASSRLATSGRNEQFF.

At least ten counts were recorded for this clonotype. The gene calls are TRBV6-1 and TRBJ1-1, with 8 bases aligning to TRBD1. Germline values: CDR1 MNHNS, CDR2 SASEGT. This CDR3 comprises 12 residues. J was trimmed by 3 bases and V by 6 bases; bases with no gene match: 0. CDR3 protein: CASRTGDTEAFF. CDR3 coding DNA: TGTGCCAGCAGGACAGGGGACACTGAAGCTTTCTTT.

This clonotype has a count of ten or more. The chain employs TRBV6-5 and TRBJ2-1; no clear D. V shed 2 bases and J shed 4 bases, with 12 bases lying between them. CDR3 length: 15 residues. Germline lookup yields CDR1 MNHEY and CDR2 SVGAGI. The CDR3 nucleotides are TGTGCCAGCAGTTACGCCAAACAAGGGTACAATGAGCAGTTCTTC. Its translation is CASSYAKQGYNEQFF.

This clonotype was detected a few times. The chain has TRBV20-1 and TRBJ2-7, with D possibly being TRBD1 (6 bases). Trimming pared 1 base from V and 4 bases from J, leaving 11 bases between. This CDR3 contains 13 residues. Germline values: CDR1 DFQATT, CDR2 SNEGSKA (reference sequence). CDR3 in DNA: TGCAGTGCTAGAGGGACAGATTTTTACGAGCAGTACTTC. It encodes CSARGTDFYEQYF.

The V gene is TRBV5-1, the J gene TRBJ1-5; TRBD1 is a possible D gene (5 bases). The CDR3 sequence is 14 residues long. V lost 4 bases and J 3 bases, leaving 11 bases between the germline ends. Germline lookup yields CDR1 SGHRS and CDR2 YFSETQ. The DNA for the CDR3 is TGCGCCAGCAGCACCGGGGGGAACAATCAGCCCCAGCATTTT. This gives the protein CASSTGGNNQPQHF.

In this sample, this clonotype turned up many times. One end of the junction is discordant with germline, which a read error may explain. CDR3 sequence reads: CASSLVGGEQFF. DNA of the CDR3: TGTGCCAGCAGCTTGGTAGGGGGTGAGCAGTTCTTC. The rearrangement joins TRBV5-1 to TRBJ2-1; perhaps TRBD1 as D (6 bases). CDR1 and CDR2 from the germline V gene are SGHRS and YFSETQ. The length of the CDR3 is 12 residues. The full variable domain, its missing parts supplied by reference TRBV5-1 and TRBJ2-1, is KAGVTQTPRYLIKTRGQQVTLSCSPISGHRSVSWYQQTPGQGLQFLFEYFSETQRNKGNFPGRFSGRQFSNSRSEMNVSTLELGDSALYLCASSLVGGEQFFGPGTRLTVL.

This clonotype has more than one count but fewer than ten. The chain joins TRBV10-3 to TRBJ2-4; 8 bases line up with TRBD1. Germline V gene lookup returns CDR1 ENHRY and CDR2 SYGVKD. The CDR3 covers 14 residues. V was pared by 2 bases and J by 5 bases, with 2 bases of the junction left unmatched. The CDR3 is CAISEPDRENIQYF. The DNA for the CDR3 is TGTGCCATCAGTGAGCCGGACAGGGAAAACATTCAGTACTTC.

This clonotype was counted only a few times. V usage is TRBV21-1 and J usage is TRBJ2-5; the table calls TRBD2, which could not be checked here. TRBV21-1 is recorded as a pseudogene. The CDR3 runs 17 residues. The CDR3 sequence: CASSKKVSGLLAETQYF. CDR3 in DNA: TGTGCCAGCAGCAAAAAGGTCTCGGGACTCTTAGCCGAGACCCAGTACTTC.

This clonotype has a handful of counts. This chain links TRBV6-5 with TRBJ1-2; possibly TRBD1 for D (5 bases). Germline V lookup: CDR1 MNHEY, CDR2 SVGAGI. The CDR3 totals 14 residues. Trimming pared 4 bases from V and 5 bases from J, leaving 14 bases between. This chain's CDR3 is CASSSTKGWYGYTF. CDR3 sequence (DNA): TGTGCCAGCAGTTCGACTAAGGGGTGGTATGGCTACACCTTC.